Shown below are 20 T cell receptor beta chains from a single sample sequenced in a study of graft-versus-host responses after intestinal transplantation. What these receptors recognize is not known. Profiled with immunoSEQ multiplex PCR; TCRdb holds only in-frame clones, not every one. Of more than 85,000 clones listed, 92% are singletons. The sequenced sample was unstimulated CD8+ T cells sorted from spleen or lymph node cells, obtained before transplant. These receptors originate from a human donor who was the organ donor for an intestinal transplant.

Turning to this clone: Other DNA sequences from this sample encode an identical CDR3 as well. The V and J genes are TRBV27 and TRBJ2-7, with 11 nucleotides matching TRBD1. The germline V gene encodes CDR1 MNHEY and CDR2 SMNVEV (reference sequence). CDR3 length: 14 amino acids. V shed 3 bases, J shed 3 bases, and the junction held 1 base outside the gene matches. The CDR3 protein is CASSFGTGGYEQYF. The CDR3 region has the DNA TGTGCCAGCAGTTTCGGGACAGGGGGCTACGAGCAGTACTTC.

V and J are TRBV5-6 and TRBJ1-6; D is ambiguous. The CDR3 is 14 amino acids. Germline values: CDR1 SGHDT, CDR2 YYEEEE. The V end was cut by 1 base, the J end by 9 bases, with 11 bases between. CDR3: CASSLMLEASPLHF. DNA for the CDR3: TGTGCCAGCAGCTTGATGTTGGAGGCTTCACCCCTCCACTTT.

V is TRBV29-1 and J is TRBJ2-1; the D is unclear. V shed 3 bases and J shed 3 bases, with 9 bases lying between them. Per germline, CDR1 SQVTM and CDR2 ANQGSEA. CDR3 length equals 13 residues. The CDR3 region is CSVEVVVYNEQFF. DNA of the CDR3: TGCAGCGTTGAGGTAGTGGTCTACAATGAGCAGTTCTTC.

This clone was detected only a few times. The rearrangement links TRBV29-1 to TRBJ1-2, with 9 bases that match TRBD1. The trim removed 4 bases at V and 1 base at J, leaving 13 bases unmatched. CDR1 is SQVTM and CDR2 is ANQGSEA in the germline V gene. The CDR3 totals 17 residues. CDR3 sequence (DNA): TGCAGCGTTGCCGCCCGTACAGGGACAGGGTATAACTATGGCTACACCTTC. It translates to CSVAARTGTGYNYGYTF.

The chain couples TRBV27 to TRBJ2-3, with a weak D call TRBD1 (6 bases). The V end lost 8 bases, the J end lost 4 bases, and 19 bases lay between the germline ends. Germline CDR1 is MNHEY and CDR2 is SMNVEV (reference sequence). This CDR3 comprises 15 residues. The CDR3 DNA reads TGTGCCAGCGGTACCCAGGGGCTGAGTTCAGATACGCAGTATTTT. This gives the protein CASGTQGLSSDTQYF.

J is TRBJ2-7 and V is TRBV11-2; D is ambiguous. V dropped 2 bases and J dropped 2 bases, with 7 bases sitting between them. This CDR3 contains 13 residues. CDR1 and CDR2 (germline): SGHAT, FQNNGV. The chain's CDR3 is CASSLNLAYEQYF. The DNA of the CDR3 is TGTGCCAGCAGCTTAAATCTTGCCTACGAGCAGTACTTC. The complete variable domain, with remaining parts taken from reference TRBV11-2 and TRBJ2-7, reads EAGVAQSPRYKIIEKRQSVAFWCNPISGHATLYWYQQILGQGPKLLIQFQNNGVVDDSQLPKDRFSAERLKGVDSTLKIQPAKLEDSAVYLCASSLNLAYEQYFGPGTRLTVT.

J is TRBJ1-1 and V is TRBV12-5; 7 positions match TRBD1. CDR1 LGHNT and CDR2 FRNRAP come from the germline V gene. The ends lost 6 bases at V and 6 bases at J; junction bases unmatched: 7. This CDR3 has 13 residues. The CDR3 coding sequence is TGTGCTAGTGGATCTGGGACAGTACCTGAAGCTTTCTTT. This translates into CASGSGTVPEAFF.

The chain recombines TRBV27 with TRBJ2-3; D is possibly TRBD2 (5 bases). V was trimmed by 7 bases and J by 6 bases, leaving 17 bases between them. The CDR3 consists of 14 residues. The V gene's germline CDR1 is MNHEY and CDR2 SMNVEV (reference sequence). As DNA, the CDR3 is TGTGCCAGCACCCTCTCGGCGGGCCGGGATACGCAGTATTTT. Amino acid sequence: CASTLSAGRDTQYF.

A single count supports this clone. The chain joins TRBV23-1 to TRBJ1-1; TRBD1 might be the D (6 bases). TRBV23-1 is reported as an ORF; its role is uncertain. The germline V and J ends were trimmed by 4 bases and 11 bases, with 26 bases remaining between them. This CDR3 is built from 16 residues. CDR3 sequence (DNA): TGCGCCAGCAGTCTGCTTTGGGGGCCGCTGTCTAATTTGGCTTTCTTT. Its protein product is CASSLLWGPLSNLAFF.

A single count supports this clone. This rearrangement joins TRBV5-1 to TRBJ1-4; D not resolved. V lost 2 bases and J lost 8, with 10 bases in between. Germline V gives CDR1 SGHRS, CDR2 YFSETQ. The CDR3 is made up of 13 amino acids. The CDR3 sequence is CASSFAGEEKLFF. The CDR3 DNA is TGCGCCAGCAGCTTTGCCGGGGAAGAAAAACTGTTTTTT.

The CDR3 DNA sequence: TGTGCCAGCAGTTACTCTCAGGGTTCGACTGAAGCTTTCTTT. Translated, it gives CASSYSQGSTEAFF. The chain joins TRBV6-5 to TRBJ1-1, with a possible D match to TRBD1 (5 bases). The CDR3 loop spans 14 amino acids. The germline CDR1 and CDR2 sequences are MNHEY and SVGAGI. Deletions cut 0 bases from V and 5 bases from J, with 10 bases between.

The V and J genes are TRBV30 and TRBJ1-2; no reliable D call. Germline lookup yields CDR1 GTSNPN and CDR2 SVGIG (reference sequence). CDR3 length: 14 residues. Trimming took 0 bases from V and 2 from J, leaving 10 bases between them. The CDR3 loop is CAWSVVQVNYGYTF. The CDR3 DNA follows: TGTGCCTGGAGTGTAGTCCAGGTGAACTATGGCTACACCTTC.

The CDR3 here is CATSRDRGGELFF. CDR3 nucleotides: TGTGCCACCAGCAGAGATCGGGGTGGGGAGCTGTTTTTT. This chain links TRBV15 with TRBJ2-2, with a possible D match to TRBD2 (5 bases). The germline V and J ends were trimmed by 0 bases and 8 bases, with 7 bases remaining between them. The CDR3 loop spans 13 amino acids. Germline V lookup: CDR1 LNHNV, CDR2 YYDKDF (reference sequence).

The chain employs TRBV9 and TRBJ1-1; D perhaps matches TRBD1 (6 bases). Looked up from germline, CDR1 is SGDLS and CDR2 is YYNGEE. The CDR3 extends over 15 amino acids. The V and J ends lost 3 bases and 0 bases respectively, with 12 bases between them. The CDR3 sequence: CASSAQGTMNTEAFF. DNA for the CDR3: TGTGCCAGCAGCGCGCAGGGGACTATGAACACTGAAGCTTTCTTT.

The chain uses TRBV28 and TRBJ2-1, with TRBD2 matching 8 bases. The CDR3 is made up of 15 amino acids. Trimming took 7 bases from V and 5 from J; bases not matched to a gene: 10. Germline assignment: CDR1 MDHEN and CDR2 SYDVKM. This chain's CDR3 is CASTPPGGAHNEQFF. The DNA of the CDR3 is TGTGCCAGCACTCCCCCCGGGGGGGCGCACAATGAGCAGTTCTTC.

The gene calls are TRBV4-2 and TRBJ2-5, with D unclear. In germline, CDR1 is LGHNA, CDR2 YNFKEQ. The V end lost 5 bases, the J end lost 12 bases, and 4 bases lay between the germline ends. CDR3 length: 8 amino acids. Here the CDR3 reads CASSFEYF. The CDR3 DNA reads TGTGCCAGCAGCTTCGAGTACTTC.

The chain employs TRBV5-6 and TRBJ1-2, with 10 bases matching TRBD1. The CDR3 extends over 16 amino acids. Germline assignment: CDR1 SGHDT and CDR2 YYEEEE. The ends lost 2 bases at V and 8 bases at J; junction bases unmatched: 12. For the CDR3, the DNA is TGTGCCAGCAGCTTTGGCACGATAAGGACAGGGGGAGGCTACACCTTC. It encodes CASSFGTIRTGGGYTF.

The genes are TRBV7-8 and TRBJ2-7; 8 bases line up with TRBD1. The CDR3 totals 12 residues. V was pared by 6 bases and J by 4 bases, with 2 bases of the junction left unmatched. Germline-derived CDR1 and CDR2 are SGHVS and FQNEAQ. The CDR3: CASRTGDYEQYF. Written as DNA, the CDR3 is TGTGCCAGCAGGACAGGGGATTACGAGCAGTACTTC.

The chain uses TRBV11-2 and TRBJ2-5; 7 nucleotides line up with TRBD2. The junction had 6 bases not matched to a gene; V was cut back by 5 bases and J by 0 bases. In germline, CDR1 is SGHAT, CDR2 FQNNGV. The CDR3 contains 15 residues. Here the CDR3 DNA reads TGTGCCAGCAGCGAAGGGACTACGGACCAAGAGACCCAGTACTTC. Protein sequence: CASSEGTTDQETQYF.

This clone was seen more than once but under ten times. The CDR3 nucleotides are TGTGCCAGCAGCACAACAGGGACTGAAGCTTTCTTT. Protein product: CASSTTGTEAFF. The rearrangement uses TRBV7-9 and TRBJ1-1, with a possible D match to TRBD1 (6 bases). With 5 bases removed from V and 5 bases from J, the gap between germline ends came to 9 bases. This CDR3 comprises 12 residues. The germline V gene has CDR1 SEHNR and CDR2 FQNEAQ (reference sequence).